This T cell receptor (beta chain) was documented in a study of blood T cell repertoires in COVID-19. Study in general: COVID-19 samples from acute and convalescent phases originated in the United States, Italy and Spain. T cells, B-cell-depleted T cells, or PBMCs supplied cDNA or gDNA.

In the source study's methods: Scientists estimated how many nucleated cells there were by amplifying reference gene primers. Produced via immunoSEQ multiplex PCR; TCRdb's table is partial and in-frame only. V, J and clone size derive from that table, while D and trimming were established from the DNA sequence. The sample carries approximately 210,000 clones, around four fifths recorded once. Seattle cases were enrolled at active infection and followed longitudinally. The CDR3 sequence is 15 residues long. Trimming shortened V by 5 bases and J by 0 bases, and 11 bases separated the two germline ends. Germline V gives CDR1 MDHEN, CDR2 SYDVKM.

The genes are TRBV28 and TRBJ1-3; D possibly corresponds to TRBD1 (6 bases). Specimen: peripheral blood. The sequence came from an elderly woman with COVID-19, enrolled during active disease. The CDR3 DNA is TGTGCCAGCAGTAAGGACAGAATCTCTGGAAACACCATATATTTT. Translating it yields CASSKDRISGNTIYF.